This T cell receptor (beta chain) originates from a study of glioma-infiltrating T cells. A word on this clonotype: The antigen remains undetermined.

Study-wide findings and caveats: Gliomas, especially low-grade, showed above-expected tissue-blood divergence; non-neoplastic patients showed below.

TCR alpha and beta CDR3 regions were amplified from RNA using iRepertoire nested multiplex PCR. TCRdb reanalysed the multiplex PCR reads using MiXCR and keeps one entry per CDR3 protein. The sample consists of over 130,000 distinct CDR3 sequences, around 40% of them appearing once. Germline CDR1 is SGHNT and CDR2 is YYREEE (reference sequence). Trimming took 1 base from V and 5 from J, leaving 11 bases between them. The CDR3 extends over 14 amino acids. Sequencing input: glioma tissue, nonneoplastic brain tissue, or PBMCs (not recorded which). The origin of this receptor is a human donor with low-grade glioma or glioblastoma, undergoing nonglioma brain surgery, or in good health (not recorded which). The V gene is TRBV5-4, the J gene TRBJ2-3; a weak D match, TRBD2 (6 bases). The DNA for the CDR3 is TGTGCCAGCAGCTTGTACGGGAGCCGAGATACGCAGTATTTT. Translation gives CASSLYGSRDTQYF.